This T cell receptor (beta chain) derives from a study of long-term antiretroviral therapy in people with HIV. Findings of the study overall: After ART, diversity increased yet remained lower than transplant donor controls. Repertoires looked antigen-experienced, with only a slight naive shift after ART.

Version v3.0 of the immunoSEQ assay ran at survey level. The table came from immunoSEQ multiplex PCR; TCRdb's copy has only in-frame clones and leaves some out. The sample has about 21,000 clones, 82% seen once. This clone has just one count. As yet, its antigen is unknown. Prior to DNA extraction, the samples held roughly 0.85-10 million cryopreserved PBMC. The source material was unsorted PBMCs, sampled at the start of antiretroviral therapy. The source is a man aged 45-60 years with HIV.

CDR3 DNA sequence: TGTGCCAGCAGTACCGGGACAGGGATCGGGGGCTACACCTTC. Its translation: CASSTGTGIGGYTF. The J gene is TRBJ1-2, the V gene TRBV6-6; 9 nucleotides match TRBD1. This CDR3 contains 14 residues. The germline V gene has CDR1 MNHNY and CDR2 SVGAGI (reference sequence). V was pared by 5 bases and J by 8 bases, with 9 bases of the junction left unmatched.